The 16 T cell receptor beta chains listed next were all sequenced from one sample in a study of T cell responses to AZD1222 COVID-19 vaccine (dated by TCRdb to about 2021). Libraries were made using the immunoSEQ multiplex PCR assay. The immuneACCESS repertoire file appears here via TCRdb, limited to in-frame rearrangements. These files lack a portion of the clones; in checked studies, under half of the deficit traces to unresolved V genes, and the cause of the others is not known. The sample table holds some 190,000 clones, of which 85% to 95% were seen once. The ten largest clonotypes hold 1% to 1.5% of the sample. The sample's time point label, in plain terms: baseline before first vaccination. Sequenced material: peripheral blood, taken on day 0 of AZD1222 vaccination. The receptors shown here come from an adult in good health.

In this sample, this clone turned up a few times. The J gene is TRBJ1-3, the V gene TRBV6-5; 7 nucleotides agree with TRBD1. Trimming cost V 2 bases and J 6 bases; bases outside gene matches: 1. From germline, CDR1 is MNHEY and CDR2 SVGAGI. The length of the CDR3 is 13 residues. CDR3 DNA: TGTGCCAGCAGTTACGGGACAGAAAACACCATATATTTT. Its protein is CASSYGTENTIYF.

The table lists this clone with a count of one. This chain connects TRBV18 to TRBJ1-5, with D unclear. The CDR3 runs 15 residues. Trimming removed 1 base from V and 0 bases from J, with 7 bases in between. Germline V gene data show CDR1 as KGHSH and CDR2 as LQKENI. CDR3 amino acids: CASSPLAHSNQPQHF. Here the CDR3 DNA reads TGTGCCAGCTCACCACTTGCTCATAGCAATCAGCCCCAGCATTTT. Full variable domain (outside the CDR3, taken from reference TRBV18 and TRBJ1-5): NAGVMQNPRHLVRRRGQEARLRCSPMKGHSHVYWYRQLPEEGLKFMVYLQKENIIDESGMPKERFSAEFPKEGPSILRIQQVVRGDSAAYFCASSPLAHSNQPQHFGDGTRLSIL.

The V and J genes are TRBV5-4 and TRBJ1-1; the match to TRBD1 covers 8 bases. From germline, CDR1 is SGHNT and CDR2 YYREEE (reference sequence). This CDR3 comprises 15 residues. J gave up 4 bases and V 0 bases, and 5 bases lay outside the gene matches. The CDR3 bases are TGTGCCAGCAGCTTGGAATCCAGGGGGCTCACTGAAGCTTTCTTT. Its protein is CASSLESRGLTEAFF.

This chain connects TRBV6-5 to TRBJ2-4; no firm D call. CDR1 and CDR2 (germline): MNHEY, SVGAGI. Trimming shortened V by 7 bases and J by 7 bases, and 11 bases separated the two germline ends. The CDR3 is 12 residues long. The CDR3 region has the DNA TGTGCCAGCACCTCCGACTCCAACATTCAGTACTTC. Protein sequence: CASTSDSNIQYF.

J is TRBJ2-3 and V is TRBV5-4; tentatively, D is TRBD1 or TRBD2 (6 bases each). The CDR3 is 14 residues long. From germline, CDR1 is SGHNT and CDR2 YYREEE (reference sequence). V was trimmed by 4 bases and J by 7 bases, leaving 16 bases between them. The CDR3 loop reads CASSQWGDTNTQYF. The CDR3 region has the DNA TGTGCCAGCAGCCAGTGGGGGGACACGAATACGCAGTATTTT.

The V and J genes are TRBV5-6 and TRBJ1-2; perhaps TRBD1 as D (5 bases). The germline V gene has CDR1 SGHDT and CDR2 YYEEEE. The CDR3 sequence is 15 residues long. The V end lost 0 bases, the J end lost 3 bases, and 12 bases lay between the germline ends. The CDR3 is CASSLGRVGDYGYTF. In DNA form, the CDR3 reads TGTGCCAGCAGCTTGGGCAGGGTCGGGGACTATGGCTACACCTTC.

This rearrangement joins TRBV5-6 to TRBJ2-1; D not certain. This CDR3 comprises 11 residues. V dropped 3 bases and J dropped 12 bases, with 10 bases sitting between them. The germline CDR1 and CDR2 sequences are SGHDT and YYEEEE. Written as DNA, the CDR3 is TGTGCCAGCAGCTGGAATGAGCGGCAGTTCTTC. Its translation is CASSWNERQFF.

The rearrangement uses TRBV12-3 or TRBV12-4 and TRBJ2-1, with D uncertain. The CDR3 loop spans 11 amino acids. Between the trimmed V and J ends, which lost 3 bases and 9 bases, there was a span of 6 bases. CDR3 residues: CASSFYGEQFF. In nucleotides, the CDR3 is TGTGCCAGCAGTTTTTACGGTGAGCAGTTCTTC.

The chain couples TRBV3-1 (or the pseudogene TRBV3-2) to TRBJ2-3, with TRBD2 matching 8 bases. The CDR3 is 16 amino acids. Germline CDR1 and CDR2: LGHDT and YNNKEL (reference sequence). V gave up 1 base and J gave up 2 bases; unmatched junction bases: 5. The CDR3 DNA sequence: TGTGCCAGCAGCCAAGCGATAGCGGGGTACACAGATACGCAGTATTTT. Protein: CASSQAIAGYTDTQYF.

The table lists this clone with a count of one. The J gene is TRBJ1-5, the V gene TRBV7-8; D gene uncertain. V was trimmed by 1 base and J by 8 bases, leaving 12 bases between them. The CDR3 is 14 residues long. CDR1 and CDR2 from the germline V gene are SGHVS and FQNEAQ. The CDR3 spells CASSLGGEYEPQHF. The CDR3 bases are TGTGCCAGCAGCTTAGGGGGTGAATACGAGCCCCAGCATTTT.

The chain employs TRBV4-1 and TRBJ1-5; D might be TRBD1 (5 bases). There are 15 residues in the CDR3. CDR1 is MGHRA and CDR2 is YSYEKL in the germline V gene. V was clipped by 0 bases and J by 7 bases, with 13 bases between them. The chain's CDR3 is CASSQDGLGRQPQHF. The CDR3 DNA is TGCGCCAGCAGCCAAGACGGACTGGGACGACAGCCCCAGCATTTT.

The chain carries TRBV12-3 or TRBV12-4 and TRBJ2-1; no clear D gene. V dropped 5 bases and J dropped 5 bases, with 7 bases sitting between them. The CDR3 is 12 amino acids. The CDR3: CASSRFHNEQFF. The CDR3 DNA is TGTGCCAGCAGTCGCTTCCACAATGAGCAGTTCTTC.

The chain joins TRBV2 to TRBJ1-3, with 7 bases fitting TRBD1. Germline trimming cut 7 bases from V and 1 base from J; bases unmatched to any gene: 4. This CDR3 has 14 amino acids. Germline CDR1 SNHLY, CDR2 FYNNEI. CDR3 in amino acids: CASIDRASGNTIYF. The CDR3 DNA sequence: TGTGCCAGCATCGACAGGGCGTCTGGAAACACCATATATTTT. Variable domain in full (rest from reference TRBV2 and TRBJ1-3): EPEVTQTPSHQVTQMGQEVILRCVPISNHLYFYWYRQILGQKVEFLVSFYNNEISEKSEIFDDQFSVERPDGSNFTLKIRSTKLEDSAMYFCASIDRASGNTIYFGEGSWLTVV.

V gene TRBV3-1 (or the pseudogene TRBV3-2) combines with J gene TRBJ1-4; 9 bases line up with TRBD1. The CDR3 is 16 amino acids. Trimming cost V 1 base and J 8 bases; bases outside gene matches: 8. Germline lookup yields CDR1 LGHDT and CDR2 YNNKEL (reference sequence). CDR3 nucleotide sequence: TGTGCCAGCAGCCAAGGACCACAGGGGGCGGTGGAAAAACTGTTTTTT. This encodes CASSQGPQGAVEKLFF.

This sequence joins TRBV6-6 and TRBJ1-2; 9 nucleotides agree with TRBD1. Germline V gene sequence: CDR1 MNHNY, CDR2 SVGAGI (reference sequence). The CDR3 runs to 17 residues. Trimming took 5 bases from V and 4 from J; bases not matched to a gene: 14. CDR3 region: CASSQSGTGPIPYGYTF. CDR3 DNA sequence: TGTGCCAGCAGTCAATCTGGGACAGGGCCTATCCCCTATGGCTACACCTTC.

This rearrangement joins TRBV28 to TRBJ1-6, with D possibly TRBD1 on 5 matching bases. This CDR3 has 16 amino acids. The germline V gene has CDR1 MDHEN and CDR2 SYDVKM. The germline V and J ends were trimmed by 6 bases and 0 bases, with 12 bases remaining between them. The CDR3 region is CASSRTPSSYNSPLHF. The CDR3 DNA reads TGTGCCAGCAGCCGGACACCAAGCTCCTATAATTCACCCCTCCACTTT. The full variable domain, its missing parts supplied by reference TRBV28 and TRBJ1-6, is DVKVTQSSRYLVKRTGEKVFLECVQDMDHENMFWYRQDPGLGLRLIYFSYDVKMKEKGDIPEGYSVSREKKERFSLILESASTNQTSMYLCASSRTPSSYNSPLHFGNGTRLTVT.